Listed below are T cell receptor beta chains from one sample, sequenced in a study of graft-versus-host responses after intestinal transplantation. No cognate antigen is known for these TCRs. Profiling relied on immunoSEQ multiplex PCR, and the TCRdb table lists in-frame clones only, not all of them. The table has about 82,000 clones, 90% to 95% seen once. Sequences were derived from unstimulated CD4+ T cells sorted from spleen or lymph node cells, sampled before intestinal transplant. The receptors shown here come from a human donor who received an intestinal transplant. Both conserved end residues are part of each CDR3. Each record gives: J gene, D gene, V gene, clone size, CDR3 DNA, CDR3 protein. The D gene is left open where the match is weak. The size entry is marked missing in some rows and otherwise reads once, few, many or a size class.

>TRBJ2-7|TRBD1|TRBV7-8|-
TGTGCCAGCAGCTTTAGGGAGACGGGACAGGGGATATTCTACGAGCAGTACTTC
CASSFRETGQGIFYEQYF
>TRBJ1-4|TRBD1|TRBV5-4|-
TGTGCCAGCAGCCAGGGACAGATAAATGAAAAACTGTTTTTT
CASSQGQINEKLFF
>TRBJ1-1|-|TRBV5-1|-
TGCGCCAGCAGCTTGGAAGGGGCGAGAGGCACTGAAGCTTTCTTT
CASSLEGARGTEAFF
>TRBJ2-5|TRBD1|TRBV19|-
TGTGCCAGTGCGAGGACAGGGGTTTGGGAAGAGACCCAGTACTTC
CASARTGVWEETQYF
>TRBJ1-5|-|TRBV7-8|-
TGTGCCAGCAGCCGGGGGAGCAATCAGCCCCAGCATTTT
CASSRGSNQPQHF
>TRBJ2-2|-|TRBV7-2|-
TGTGCCAGCAGCGGAGTCGCCGCGAACACCGGGGAGCTGTTTTTT
CASSGVAANTGELFF
>TRBJ2-3|-|TRBV27|-
TGTGCCAGCAGCCCAACTAGAGGTTTAGGCACAGATACGCAGTATTTT
CASSPTRGLGTDTQYF
>TRBJ2-1|-|TRBV5-1|-
TGCGCCACCAGGATGGTAGCGGAGCACAATGAGCAGTTCTTC
CATRMVAEHNEQFF
>TRBJ2-1|TRBD2|TRBV4-3|once
TGCGCCAGCAGCCATCAGGGACTAGCGGGGTCCAATGAGCAGTTCTTC
CASSHQGLAGSNEQFF
>TRBJ1-1|TRBD1|TRBV18|-
TGTGCCAGCTCACCAACAGGGGGCGCGAGAGCTTTCTTT
CASSPTGGARAFF
>TRBJ2-1|-|TRBV7-9|-
TGTGCCAGCAGCACTAGGGATGGTAGGAATGAGCAGTTCTTC
CASSTRDGRNEQFF
>TRBJ2-1|TRBD1|TRBV7-9|-
TGTGCCAGCAGCCCTCCGGGACAGGGCAACTACAATGAGCAGTTCTTC
CASSPPGQGNYNEQFF
>TRBJ2-1|-|TRBV7-9|-
TGTGCCAGCAGCTTAGTAGGCGGAAACTCCTACAATGAGCAGTTCTTC
CASSLVGGNSYNEQFF
>TRBJ1-3|-|TRBV19|-
TGTGCCAGTAGTCGCCCAGGGCGGTCTGGAAACACCATATATTTT
CASSRPGRSGNTIYF
>TRBJ1-2|TRBD1|TRBV5-1|-
TGCGCCAGCAGCTTACAGGGGCAAGATGGCTACACCTTC
CASSLQGQDGYTF
>TRBJ1-6|-|TRBV2|-
TGTGCCAGCAGTGAAAGGGCAGGGTCACAAAATTCACCCCTCCACTTT
CASSERAGSQNSPLHF
>TRBJ2-1|-|TRBV19|-
TGTGCCAGTAGTATAGGCCCCATCAGGGGAACCCCCTACAATGAGCAGTTCTTC
CASSIGPIRGTPYNEQFF
>TRBJ1-6|TRBD1|TRBV23-1|once
TGCGCCAGCAGTCTGACAGGGGGGCTCAACCCCTATAATTCACCCCTCCACTTT
CASSLTGGLNPYNSPLHF
>TRBJ2-7|TRBD1|TRBV19|-
TGTGCCAGTAGCCGGAGCCAAAGCAGGGGGTTATACGAGCAGTACTTC
CASSRSQSRGLYEQYF
>TRBJ2-2|TRBD1|TRBV5-1|-
TGCGCCAGCAGCCCCGACAGGGGGAGGAACACCGGGGAGCTGTTTTTT
CASSPDRGRNTGELFF
>TRBJ2-1|-|TRBV7-2|-
TGTGCCAGCAGCAACAGGGACAATGAGCAGTTCTTC
CASSNRDNEQFF
>TRBJ1-1|TRBD1|TRBV5-1|-
TGCGCCAGCAGCTCCGGACAGGGGGCGAGCACTGAAGCTTTCTTT
CASSSGQGASTEAFF
>TRBJ1-1|-|TRBV18|-
TGTGCCAGCTCACCACCGTTGACGGAGACAGCTTTCTTT
CASSPPLTETAFF
>TRBJ2-3|TRBD2|TRBV11-3|-
TGTGCCAGCAGCGGACTAGCGGGGGTCACAGATACGCAGTATTTT
CASSGLAGVTDTQYF
>TRBJ1-1|-|TRBV14|-
TGTGCCAGCAGAACAGTGAACACTGAAGCTTTCTTT
CASRTVNTEAFF
>TRBJ1-1|TRBD1|TRBV7-8|-
TGTGCCAGCAGCCCGCCAGGGGGGTCTGAAGCTTTCTTT
CASSPPGGSEAFF
>TRBJ2-5|-|TRBV29-1|-
TGCAGCGTTTCCTGGGCGGGACTTGGGGAGACCCAGTACTTC
CSVSWAGLGETQYF
>TRBJ1-1|TRBD1|TRBV5-4|-
TGTGCCAGCAGCGGAGAGGGACAGGACTTATACGCTCTCTCGAACACTGAAGCTTTCTTT
CASSGEGQDLYALSNTEAFF
>TRBJ2-7|TRBD1|TRBV7-6|-
TGTGCCAGCAGCTCCGGGACAGGGGACTACGAGCAGTACTTC
CASSSGTGDYEQYF
>TRBJ2-3|TRBD1|TRBV30|-
TGTGCCTGGAGAGGCTATGGGACAGCCCAAGGGGATACGCAGTATTTT
CAWRGYGTAQGDTQYF
>TRBJ1-2|TRBD1|TRBV6-1|-
TGTGCCAGCAGTGAAGATGACAGGGTAAACTATGGCTACACCTTC
CASSEDDRVNYGYTF
>TRBJ1-6|TRBD1|TRBV10-2|-
TGCGCCAGCAGCCTATCGGGACAGGACAGCTCCTATAATTCACCCCTCCACTTT
CASSLSGQDSSYNSPLHF
>TRBJ1-6|-|TRBV5-6|-
TGTGCCAGCAGCTCCCCCTTTGTAGTAAGAGATTCACCCCTCCACTTT
CASSSPFVVRDSPLHF
>TRBJ1-2|TRBD1|TRBV6-5|-
TGTGCCAGCCGATCCGGGACAGCGTTCTATGGCTACACCTTC
CASRSGTAFYGYTF
>TRBJ1-4|TRBD1|TRBV7-8|few
TGTGCCAGCAGCTTTGGGTTAGGCAGGGGGAATGAAAAACTGTTTTTT
CASSFGLGRGNEKLFF
>TRBJ1-1|-|TRBV5-1|-
TGCGCCAGCAGCGGCGGGGCCCTGAACACTGAAGCTTTCTTT
CASSGGALNTEAFF
>TRBJ2-3|TRBD2|TRBV5-1|-
TGCGCCAGCAGTCCCAGGACTAGCGGGGGGATTACAGATACGCAGTATTTT
CASSPRTSGGITDTQYF
>TRBJ1-6|TRBD1|TRBV5-1|-
TGCGCCAGCAGCTCCACAGGGGGCTCACCCCTCCACTTT
CASSSTGGSPLHF
>TRBJ1-4|TRBD1|TRBV19|-
TGTGCCAGTAGCACACTACCGGGACAGGGACGTGCTAATGAAAAACTGTTTTTT
CASSTLPGQGRANEKLFF
>TRBJ1-6|-|TRBV18|-
TGTGCCAGCTCACCCCAACCCCCGAGCTCCTATAATTCACCCCTCCACTTT
CASSPQPPSSYNSPLHF
>TRBJ2-3|-|TRBV11-2|-
TGTGCCAGCAGCTCTAGCGCCGACGGTCGGCAGTATTTT
CASSSSADGRQYF
>TRBJ2-7|TRBD1|TRBV27|-
TGTGCCAGCAGTTTATACCGACAGGGACCTTACGAGCAGTACTTC
CASSLYRQGPYEQYF
>TRBJ1-3|-|TRBV27|-
TGTGCCAGCGCGGCCGTCTCTGGAAACACCATATATTTT
CASAAVSGNTIYF
>TRBJ1-2|TRBD1|TRBV5-1|-
TGCGCCAGCAGCTTGGTTGCCGAGGGGGCCAACTATGGCTACACCTTC
CASSLVAEGANYGYTF
>TRBJ1-2|TRBD1|TRBV18|-
TGTGCCAGCTCACCACCGTCAGGGGGCCTTCGCTATGGCTACACCTTC
CASSPPSGGLRYGYTF